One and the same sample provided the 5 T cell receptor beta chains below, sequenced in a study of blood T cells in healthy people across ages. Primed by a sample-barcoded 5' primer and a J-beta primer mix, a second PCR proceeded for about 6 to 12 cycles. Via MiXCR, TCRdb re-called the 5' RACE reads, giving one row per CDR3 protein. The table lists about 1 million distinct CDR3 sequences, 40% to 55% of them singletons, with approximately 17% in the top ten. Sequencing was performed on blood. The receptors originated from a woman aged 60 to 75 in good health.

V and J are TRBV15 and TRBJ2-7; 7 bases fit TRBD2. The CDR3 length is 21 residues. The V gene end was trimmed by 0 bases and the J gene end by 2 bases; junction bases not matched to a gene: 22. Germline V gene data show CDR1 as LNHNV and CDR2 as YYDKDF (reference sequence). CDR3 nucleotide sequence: TGTGCCACCAGCAGAGAGATGGAGCGGGATGGGGTGGGAGGGCCGCCCTACGAGCAGTACTTC. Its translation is CATSREMERDGVGGPPYEQYF.

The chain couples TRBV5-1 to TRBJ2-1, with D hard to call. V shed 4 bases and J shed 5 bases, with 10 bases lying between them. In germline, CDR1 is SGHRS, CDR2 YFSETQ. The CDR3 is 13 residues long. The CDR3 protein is CASSPSGHNEQFF. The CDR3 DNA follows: TGCGCCAGCAGCCCCTCGGGCCACAATGAGCAGTTCTTC.

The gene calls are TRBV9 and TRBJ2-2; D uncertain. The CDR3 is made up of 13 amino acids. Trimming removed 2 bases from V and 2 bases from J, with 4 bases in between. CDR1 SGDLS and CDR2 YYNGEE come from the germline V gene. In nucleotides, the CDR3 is TGTGCCAGCAGCGTGGACAACACCGGGGAGCTGTTTTTT. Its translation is CASSVDNTGELFF.

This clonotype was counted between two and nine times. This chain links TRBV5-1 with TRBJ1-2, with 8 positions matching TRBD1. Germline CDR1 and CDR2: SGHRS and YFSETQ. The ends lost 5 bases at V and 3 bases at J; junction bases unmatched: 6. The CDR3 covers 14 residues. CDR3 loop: CASSQGARDYGYTF. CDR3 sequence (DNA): TGCGCCAGCAGTCAGGGGGCGCGGGACTATGGCTACACCTTC.

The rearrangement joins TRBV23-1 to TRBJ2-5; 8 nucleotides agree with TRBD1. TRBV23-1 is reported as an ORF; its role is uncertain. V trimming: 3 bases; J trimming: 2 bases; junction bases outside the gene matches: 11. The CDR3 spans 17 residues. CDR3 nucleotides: TGCGCCAGCAGTCAGGATCCTGGACAGGGACCTCAAGAGACCCAGTACTTC. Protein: CASSQDPGQGPQETQYF.